The following is a T cell receptor beta chain sequence with its context. This entry is derived from a study of T cell clones after liver transplantation. Study-level background: Patients counted as tolerant after at least one year off all immunosuppression, enzymes not exceeding twice normal.

V shed 4 bases and J shed 1 base, with 8 bases lying between them. This CDR3 region has 14 residues. The germline V gene encodes CDR1 SGHVS and CDR2 FNYEAQ. Sequencing used immunoSEQ multiplex PCR; TCRdb keeps in-frame clones, though not all of them. The sample holds under 90,000 clones, approximately 80% seen once. The clonotype originates from a human donor who received a liver transplant. The rearrangement joins TRBV7-6 to TRBJ1-3; a possible D gene is TRBD1 (5 bases). Specimen: CD4+ T cells from blood, collected before liver transplant. CDR3 nucleotide sequence: TGTGCCAGCAGCTCTAGGACATCTGGAAACACCATATATTTT. The encoded protein is CASSSRTSGNTIYF.